The 28 T cell receptor beta chains below were found in one sample sequenced in a study of blood T cells in healthy people across ages. Combining a sample-barcoded 5' primer with a J-beta primer mix, a second PCR ran for 7 to 11 cycles. One entry per CDR3 protein results from TCRdb running MiXCR on the 5' RACE reads. The sample consists of about 640,000 distinct CDR3 sequences, around 54% of them appearing once. The sample taken for sequencing was blood. The receptors come from a man aged 55 to 70 in good health.

The rearrangement uses TRBV18 and TRBJ1-1; possible D gene TRBD1, 5 bases. Germline assignment: CDR1 KGHSH and CDR2 LQKENI. Trimming shortened V by 2 bases and J by 6 bases, and 13 bases separated the two germline ends. The CDR3 is 14 amino acids. CDR3 sequence: CASSPSGSRAEAFF. For the CDR3, the DNA is TGTGCCAGCTCACCAAGCGGCAGCAGGGCTGAAGCTTTCTTT.

This clonotype was picked up many times. This chain joins TRBV7-2 and TRBJ2-5; the D gene is possibly TRBD1 (5 bases). Trimming took 1 base from V and 3 from J, leaving 9 bases between them. Germline values: CDR1 SGHTA, CDR2 FQGNSA. The CDR3 spans 14 residues. For the CDR3, the DNA is TGTGCCAGCAGCTTAGTGGCAGGGAAAGAGACCCAGTACTTC. Amino acids: CASSLVAGKETQYF.

V gene TRBV19 combines with J gene TRBJ2-3, with D uncertain. The V gene's germline CDR1 is LNHDA and CDR2 SQIVND (reference sequence). The CDR3 sequence is 15 residues long. With 5 bases removed from V and 0 bases from J, the gap between germline ends came to 12 bases. Here the CDR3 reads CASSPKRPSTDTQYF. For the CDR3, the DNA is TGTGCCAGTAGTCCTAAGCGACCTAGCACAGATACGCAGTATTTT.

The chain couples TRBV12-3 or TRBV12-4 to TRBJ2-7, with D possibly matching TRBD1 (6 bases). The CDR3 has 14 amino acids. Trimming shortened V by 6 bases and J by 6 bases, and 18 bases separated the two germline ends. CDR3 sequence: CASRKGQTPLEQYF. CDR3 DNA sequence: TGTGCCAGCAGGAAAGGACAGACCCCTCTCGAGCAGTACTTC.

The V and J genes are TRBV20-1 and TRBJ2-5, with 14 bases lining up with TRBD2. Germline assignment: CDR1 DFQATT and CDR2 SNEGSKA (reference sequence). V trimming: 1 base; J trimming: 5 bases; junction bases outside the gene matches: 6. This CDR3 contains 16 residues. The DNA for the CDR3 is TGCAGTGCTAGAGCCCCGACTAGCGGGGGGGGTGAGACCCAGTACTTC. Protein product: CSARAPTSGGGETQYF.

This chain links TRBV20-1 with TRBJ2-5; 10 bases are shared with TRBD2. Germline lookup yields CDR1 DFQATT and CDR2 SNEGSKA (reference sequence). V shed 6 bases, J shed 11 bases, and the junction held 15 bases outside the gene matches. The CDR3 extends over 14 amino acids. The CDR3 nucleotides are TGCAGTGCCAAAAGGGCTAGCGGGGGAGCTGAGCAGTACTTC. This gives the protein CSAKRASGGAEQYF.

This chain connects TRBV9 to TRBJ2-5; the match to TRBD2 covers 15 bases. Looked up from germline, CDR1 is SGDLS and CDR2 is YYNGEE. The length of the CDR3 is 18 residues. V lost 4 bases and J lost 11; bases outside the gene matches: 18. CDR3 region: CASSTGTSGGLTYNEQYF. The DNA for the CDR3 is TGTGCCAGCAGCACCGGGACTAGCGGGGGGTTAACATACAATGAGCAGTACTTC.

On this clonotype: One end of the junction is discordant with germline, which a read error may explain. V is TRBV24-1 and J is TRBJ1-5; D is unclear. This CDR3 spans 15 amino acids. Per the germline V gene, CDR1 is KGHDR and CDR2 is SFDVKD. The CDR3 DNA is TGTGCCACCAGTGAAGCAGGATTCGGCAAGCAGCCCCAGCATTTT. Its translation is CATSEAGFGKQPQHF.

This clonotype showed up many times. The rearrangement uses TRBV3-1 and TRBJ2-5; unclear D gene. Trimming stripped 0 bases from V and 5 bases from J, with 13 bases between. This CDR3 comprises 15 residues. Germline lookup yields CDR1 LGHDT and CDR2 YNNKEL (reference sequence). The chain's CDR3 is CASSQDTKGRETQYF. CDR3 nucleotides: TGTGCCAGCAGCCAAGATACGAAAGGCCGGGAGACCCAGTACTTC.

The chain couples TRBV4-1 to TRBJ1-3; D ambiguous. Germline CDR1 is MGHRA and CDR2 is YSYEKL. The V end was cut by 4 bases, the J end by 7 bases, with 20 bases between. This CDR3 spans 16 amino acids. The CDR3 sequence: CASSLPPGTRENTIYF. CDR3 in DNA: TGCGCCAGCAGCCTCCCCCCAGGTACTAGGGAGAACACCATATATTTT.

V usage is TRBV2 and J usage is TRBJ2-5; possibly TRBD1 for D (6 bases). Germline V CDR1 and CDR2: SNHLY, FYNNEI. V lost 10 bases and J lost 1, with 22 bases in between. CDR3 size: 16 residues. CDR3 in amino acids: CANSQLGAERQETQYF. In DNA form, the CDR3 reads TGTGCCAACAGCCAATTGGGGGCGGAACGCCAAGAGACCCAGTACTTC.

This clonotype has only a few counts. The rearrangement links TRBV9 to TRBJ1-3, with D unresolved. The germline V gene encodes CDR1 SGDLS and CDR2 YYNGEE. V was shortened by 4 bases and J by 0 bases, with 8 bases between the two germline ends. This CDR3 region has 14 residues. In DNA, the CDR3 is TGTGCCAGCAGCCCGGGTTCCTCTGGAAACACCATATATTTT. Residues: CASSPGSSGNTIYF. Based on the CDR3 plus reference TRBV9 and TRBJ1-3, the full variable domain is DSGVTQTPKHLITATGQRVTLRCSPRSGDLSVYWYQQSLDQGLQFLIQYYNGEERAKGNILERFSAQQFPDLHSELNLSSLELGDSALYFCASSPGSSGNTIYFGEGSWLTVV.

This clonotype was counted between two and nine times. This chain connects TRBV9 to TRBJ2-5; TRBD2 matches at 12 bases. The CDR3 has 16 amino acids. The V gene end was trimmed by 0 bases and the J gene end by 2 bases; junction bases not matched to a gene: 2. Germline loops: CDR1 SGDLS, CDR2 YYNGEE. The CDR3 DNA sequence: TGTGCCAGCAGCGTAGGGACTAGCGGGGTACAAGAGACCCAGTACTTC. Its protein is CASSVGTSGVQETQYF. Combining the CDR3 with reference TRBV9 and TRBJ2-5 gives the whole variable domain DSGVTQTPKHLITATGQRVTLRCSPRSGDLSVYWYQQSLDQGLQFLIQYYNGEERAKGNILERFSAQQFPDLHSELNLSSLELGDSALYFCASSVGTSGVQETQYFGPGTRLLVL.

This clonotype was observed a handful of times. V and J are TRBV5-1 and TRBJ2-1, with D maybe TRBD1 (5 bases). Per the germline V gene, CDR1 is SGHRS and CDR2 is YFSETQ. V shed 4 bases and J shed 5 bases, with 10 bases lying between them. The CDR3 is made up of 13 amino acids. CDR3 region: CASSEPGNNEQFF. In DNA, the CDR3 is TGCGCCAGCAGCGAACCAGGGAACAATGAGCAGTTCTTC. Based on the CDR3 plus reference TRBV5-1 and TRBJ2-1, the full variable domain is KAGVTQTPRYLIKTRGQQVTLSCSPISGHRSVSWYQQTPGQGLQFLFEYFSETQRNKGNFPGRFSGRQFSNSRSEMNVSTLELGDSALYLCASSEPGNNEQFFGPGTRLTVL.

The gene calls are TRBV5-1 and TRBJ2-5, with D possibly called TRBD1 or TRBD2 (6 bases each). The CDR3 contains 15 residues. The ends were cut back, 1 base at V and 4 bases at J, with 14 bases in the middle. Germline CDR1 reads SGHRS; CDR2 reads YFSETQ. CDR3 coding DNA: TGCGCCAGCAGCTTGAATACAGGGAGGAGAGAGACCCAGTACTTC. Translated, it gives CASSLNTGRRETQYF.

V and J are TRBV6-5 and TRBJ2-5, with D unclear. With the DNA end fitting TRBJ2-7 better, the J assignment may be wrong. From germline, CDR1 is MNHEY and CDR2 SVGAGI. There are 12 residues in the CDR3. The CDR3 sequence is CASSRNLGEQYF. CDR3 coding DNA: TGTGCCAGCAGCCGGAACTTGGGCGAGCAGTACTTC.

The V and J genes are TRBV2 and TRBJ2-5; D possibly corresponds to TRBD1 (5 bases). Germline loops: CDR1 SNHLY, CDR2 FYNNEI. V was pared by 7 bases and J by 0 bases, with 6 bases between. There are 12 residues in the CDR3. The CDR3, as DNA: TGTGCCAGCACAGGGTACCAAGAGACCCAGTACTTC. Translation gives CASTGYQETQYF.

This clonotype turned up a few times. The V and J genes are TRBV29-1 and TRBJ1-2, with TRBD1 as a possible D gene (6 bases). Germline V CDR1 and CDR2: SQVTM, ANQGSEA. This CDR3 region has 14 residues. Deletions cut 4 bases from V and 7 bases from J, with 19 bases between. CDR3 sequence (DNA): TGCAGCGTTGCTACCGTGGGACTGGGGGCTGGCTACACCTTC. Its protein product is CSVATVGLGAGYTF.

This chain links TRBV29-1 with TRBJ2-1; the D gene is possibly TRBD2 (6 bases). The ends were cut back, 8 bases at V and 4 bases at J, with 15 bases in the middle. CDR1 is SQVTM, CDR2 ANQGSEA, per germline. The CDR3 is made up of 13 amino acids. The CDR3 here is CSSNLGGYNEQFF. In nucleotides, the CDR3 is TGCAGCTCCAATCTTGGAGGGTACAATGAGCAGTTCTTC.

V and J are TRBV2 and TRBJ2-1, with D unresolved. The germline gives CDR1 SNHLY, CDR2 FYNNEI. The CDR3 totals 13 residues. V gave up 7 bases and J gave up 2 bases, with 9 bases separating them. The CDR3 region is CASMENPYNEQFF. DNA of the CDR3: TGTGCCAGCATGGAGAACCCCTACAATGAGCAGTTCTTC.

The table lists this clonotype with a count of one. The chain links TRBV12-3 or TRBV12-4 to TRBJ1-1; no reliable D call. V lost 2 bases to trimming and J lost 9 bases, with 10 bases between them. This CDR3 is built from 12 residues. In nucleotides, the CDR3 is TGTGCCAGCAGTTTAATCCGGCAGCAAGCTTTCTTT. Its translation: CASSLIRQQAFF.

This clonotype was counted between two and nine times. The chain links TRBV6-1 to TRBJ1-2; TRBD1 matches at 10 bases. This CDR3 comprises 15 residues. From germline, CDR1 is MNHNS and CDR2 SASEGT. Unmatched junction bases numbered 12, after V lost 6 bases and J lost 8 bases. CDR3 sequence (DNA): TGTGCCAGCAGCCCTTCCGGGACAGGGGTGTGGGGCTACACCTTC. Translating gives CASSPSGTGVWGYTF.

The chain couples TRBV15 to TRBJ2-5; 11 positions agree with TRBD1. Judging by the DNA end, TRBJ2-7 fits better; the J call may be wrong. The CDR3 is 17 amino acids. Per germline, CDR1 LNHNV and CDR2 YYDKDF (reference sequence). The chain's CDR3 is CATSRDRGQGVSYEQYF. The CDR3 DNA reads TGTGCCACCAGCAGAGATAGGGGACAGGGGGTTTCCTACGAGCAGTACTTC.

About this clonotype itself: The junction shows a germline mismatch at one end, possibly a read error. The chain has TRBV6-1 and TRBJ2-1; no definite D call. The CDR3 has 16 residues. Per germline, CDR1 MNHNS and CDR2 SASEGT. CDR3 nucleotides: TGTGCCAGCGGTGAAGCGCGTGGGTTCTGGGGCAATGAGCAGTTCTTC. Amino acids: CASGEARGFWGNEQFF.

The chain couples TRBV5-1 to TRBJ2-7, with TRBD2 as a possible D gene (5 bases). CDR1 is SGHRS, CDR2 YFSETQ, per germline. The length of the CDR3 is 14 residues. V was clipped by 1 base and J by 0 bases, with 8 bases between them. In DNA form, the CDR3 reads TGCGCCAGCAGCTTGCCGGGGAGCTCCTACGAGCAGTACTTC. Translation gives CASSLPGSSYEQYF.

This sequence joins TRBV7-8 and TRBJ2-7; TRBD2 matches at 8 bases. The germline V gene has CDR1 SGHVS and CDR2 FQNEAQ. V lost 5 bases to trimming and J lost 3 bases; unmatched junction nucleotides: 9. The CDR3 loop spans 15 amino acids. The CDR3, as DNA: TGTGCCAGCAGCCTCCGGTTTACTAGCGGCTACGAGCAGTACTTC. It encodes CASSLRFTSGYEQYF.

J is TRBJ2-5 and V is TRBV20-1; 13 bases are a match to TRBD2. Germline CDR1 is DFQATT and CDR2 is SNEGSKA (reference sequence). CDR3 length: 16 residues. With V trimmed by 5 bases and J by 5 bases, 11 bases remained unmatched. DNA for the CDR3: TGCAGTGCTTCCTCCCCACTAGCGGGGGGGCGGGAGACCCAGTACTTC. Its translation: CSASSPLAGGRETQYF.

V and J are TRBV12-3 or TRBV12-4 and TRBJ2-3, with D hard to call. V gave up 6 bases and J gave up 7 bases, with 11 bases separating them. The CDR3 extends over 12 amino acids. CDR3 protein: CASSPSPYTQYF. CDR3 in DNA: TGTGCCAGCAGCCCCTCGCCTTATACGCAGTATTTT.